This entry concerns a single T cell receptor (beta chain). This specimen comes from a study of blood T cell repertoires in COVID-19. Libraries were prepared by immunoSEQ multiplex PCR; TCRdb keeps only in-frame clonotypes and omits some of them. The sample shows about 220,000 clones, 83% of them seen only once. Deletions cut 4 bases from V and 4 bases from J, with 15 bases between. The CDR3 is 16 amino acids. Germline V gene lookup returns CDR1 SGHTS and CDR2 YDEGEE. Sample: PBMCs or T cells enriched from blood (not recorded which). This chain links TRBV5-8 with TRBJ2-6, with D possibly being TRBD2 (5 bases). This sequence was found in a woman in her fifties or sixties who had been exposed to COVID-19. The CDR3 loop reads CASSPEDQPGANVLTF. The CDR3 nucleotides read TGTGCCAGCAGCCCGGAGGATCAGCCCGGGGCCAACGTCCTGACTTTC.